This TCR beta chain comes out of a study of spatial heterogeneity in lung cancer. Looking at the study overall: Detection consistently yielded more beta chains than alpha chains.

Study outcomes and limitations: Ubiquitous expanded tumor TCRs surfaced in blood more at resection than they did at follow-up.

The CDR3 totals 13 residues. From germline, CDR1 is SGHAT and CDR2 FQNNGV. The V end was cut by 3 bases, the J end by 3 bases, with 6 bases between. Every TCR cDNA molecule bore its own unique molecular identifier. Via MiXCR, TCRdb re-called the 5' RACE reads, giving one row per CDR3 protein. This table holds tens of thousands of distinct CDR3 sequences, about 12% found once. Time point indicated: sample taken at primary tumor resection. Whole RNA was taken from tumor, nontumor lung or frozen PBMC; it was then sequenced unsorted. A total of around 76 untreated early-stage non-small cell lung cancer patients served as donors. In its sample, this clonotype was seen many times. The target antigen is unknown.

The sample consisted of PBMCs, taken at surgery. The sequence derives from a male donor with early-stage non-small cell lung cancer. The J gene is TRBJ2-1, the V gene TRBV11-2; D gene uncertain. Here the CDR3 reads CASSLADYNEQFF. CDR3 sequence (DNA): TGTGCCAGCAGCTTGGCAGACTACAATGAGCAGTTCTTC.